This TCR beta chain stems from a study of human T cells and chemical hapten exposure. Overall study: Sensitization applied 2% DPC to around 2 cm by around 2 cm of upper inner arm skin.

TCRdb called the RACE reads again in MiXCR, with one record for every CDR3 protein. Of under 110,000 distinct CDR3 sequences in the sample, 12% are singletons; the top ten hold 1.6%. Notes on this clonotype: Its target is not known.

Regarding time point: pre-sensitization, week 0. Treatment indicated: therapeutic diphenylcyclopropenone sensitization with weekly scalp DPC. Points from the study as a whole: There was alopecia in the donors, so their immune response may differ from that of healthy people.

This sample comprised whole blood, obtained in connection with sensitization to the hapten diphenylcyclopropenone (DPC). This sequence originates from a woman aged 45-59 years with alopecia areata. Some clones in this sample may be carry-over from other donors' samples.

CDR3 coding DNA: TGTGCCAGCTCCCTCCTAGCGGGGGGGGCCGAGGGAGATACGCAGTATTTT. Its translation is CASSLLAGGAEGDTQYF. The chain uses TRBV18 and TRBJ2-3, with TRBD2 matching 12 bases. The CDR3 loop spans 17 amino acids. Germline trimming cut 6 bases from V and 5 bases from J; bases unmatched to any gene: 12. CDR1 and CDR2 from the germline V gene are KGHSH and LQKENI.